A selection of T cell receptor beta chains follows, all from one sample in a study of tumor and adjacent non-tumor tissue in lung cancer. TCRdb analysed the multiplex PCR reads with MiXCR anew, one entry per CDR3 protein. The data show roughly 67,000 distinct CDR3 sequences, 65% to 80% seen once. The sample taken for sequencing was distant non-tumor lung tissue. The receptors shown here come from a man in his sixties with non-small cell lung cancer. CDR3s include the opening cysteine and the closing phenylalanine or tryptophan.

V,J,CDR3
TRBV20-1,TRBJ1-1,CSAESGRNEASF
TRBV29-1,TRBJ2-7,CSALERVEQYF
TRBV7-9,TRBJ2-1,CASCDAGGAYNGQFF
TRBV6-1,TRBJ1-4,CVSSEGGAVNEKLFF
TRBV6-1,TRBJ2-3,CVSRTAQRESLDTQYF
TRBV30,TRBJ1-2,CAWSPVRRGLYGYTF
TRBV7-9,TRBJ1-6,CASSFLWELNSPLHF
TRBV10-3,TRBJ2-7,CAISEWGTVIYEQYF
TRBV5-5,TRBJ2-7,CARSGPGGDLMMGEQYF
TRBV14,TRBJ2-1,CASSQDLGGSYNEQFF
TRBV5-4,TRBJ1-1,CVSGGQGRTEALF
TRBV6-5,TRBJ2-7,CASSPQSLGIDERYF
TRBV4-1,TRBJ2-1,CASSPGLAGGVEQFF
TRBV5-1,TRBJ1-5,CASSTGQGGNQPQHF
TRBV7-8,TRBJ2-1,CARSPRTGKDGNEHFF
TRBV6-5,TRBJ2-1,CASSWAGVNEQFF
TRBV4-2,TRBJ2-7,CASGPIGGRGEQYF
TRBV29-1,TRBJ2-1,CSVGLAGYNEQFF
TRBV14,TRBJ2-5,CASGRWTSRRQETQYF
TRBV11-2,TRBJ2-1,CASSSSYSEKFF
TRBV14,TRBJ2-1,CANSQAGGGSELFF
TRBV12-3/TRBV12-4,TRBJ1-1,CASSLLTGKTEAFF
TRBV6-5,TRBJ2-5,CASSHGTWGTHYF
TRBV6-1,TRBJ2-4,CTSSDIVLAKYIQYF
TRBV20-1,TRBJ2-1,CSARDRTASGENYNEQFF